This paragraph reports one TCR beta chain. Trimming removed 6 bases from V and 2 bases from J, with 7 bases in between. CDR3 length: 12 residues. The germline V gene has CDR1 MNHNS and CDR2 SASEGT. The data stem from a study of radiotherapy plus CTLA-4 blockade in lung cancer. The table came from immunoSEQ multiplex PCR; TCRdb's copy has only in-frame clones and leaves some out. Of 70,000 to 95,000 clones listed, approximately 80% were seen once; the top ten hold roughly 15%. This sample comprised peripheral blood, obtained from a patient treated with radiotherapy plus ipilimumab. The chain carries TRBV6-1 and TRBJ2-5; TRBD1 is a possible D gene (6 bases). This receptor was identified in a human donor with non-small cell lung cancer that progressed on radiotherapy plus ipilimumab. The CDR3 DNA is TGTGCCAGCAGGGACAGACAAGAGACCCAGTACTTC. It specifies CASRDRQETQYF.